This is a list of T cell receptor beta chains from one sample in a study of blood T cell repertoires in COVID-19. Sequenced by immunoSEQ multiplex PCR; TCRdb stores in-frame clones only, minus some. The data hold approximately 140,000 clones, with approximately 86% observed a single time. Material for sequencing was peripheral blood. These receptor sequences come from a woman between 35 and 50 years old with active or convalescent COVID-19. CDR3s include the opening cysteine and the closing phenylalanine or tryptophan. D genes are given only for firm matches. The listing skips clone size in some rows; elsewhere it reads once, few, many or a size class.

clone_size | j_call | v_call | d_call | cdr3_aa | cdr3_nt
NA | TRBJ1-5 | TRBV19 | NA | CASSIGFGRGQPQHF | TGTGCCAGTAGTATAGGTTTCGGCAGGGGTCAGCCCCAGCATTTT
NA | TRBJ2-3 | TRBV7-9 | NA | CASSFVGGDTDTQYF | TGTGCCAGCAGCTTTGTGGGAGGTGACACAGATACGCAGTATTTT
NA | TRBJ1-2 | TRBV28 | TRBD1 | CASSFDRDYGYTF | TGTGCCAGCAGTTTTGACAGGGACTATGGCTACACCTTC
NA | TRBJ1-1 | TRBV28 | TRBD1 | CASSLTRQGVQEAFF | TGTGCCAGCAGTTTAACCCGACAGGGGGTCCAGGAAGCTTTCTTT
NA | TRBJ2-7 | TRBV7-8 | TRBD2 | CASSRSSGSYEQYF | TGTGCCAGCAGCCGATCTAGCGGGAGCTACGAGCAGTACTTC
NA | TRBJ1-2 | TRBV18 | TRBD1 | CASSPTDRVGNYGYTF | TGTGCCAGCTCACCTACGGACAGGGTGGGTAACTATGGCTACACCTTC
few | TRBJ1-2 | TRBV28 | NA | CASSLGPQQPNYGYTF | TGTGCCAGCAGTTTAGGTCCACAGCAACCGAACTATGGCTACACCTTC
NA | TRBJ1-1 | TRBV7-2 | NA | CASSLAAGATEAFF | TGTGCCAGCAGCTTAGCAGCAGGGGCCACTGAAGCTTTCTTT
NA | TRBJ2-7 | TRBV7-9 | NA | CASSLVGGYEQYF | TGTGCCAGCAGCTTAGTGGGGGGCTACGAGCAGTACTTC
NA | TRBJ1-1 | TRBV4-3 | NA | CASSQVRLQGTEAFF | TGCGCCAGCAGCCAAGTAAGGCTCCAGGGCACTGAAGCTTTCTTT